This passage covers 29 T cell receptor beta chains from one sample sequenced in a study of a mutant IDH1 vaccine in newly diagnosed glioma. Regarding time point: week 23, last vaccination. Every vaccination contained 300 ug of the mutant IDH1 20-mer peptide and was paired with topical imiquimod. Their specific antigens are unknown. Generated by immunoSEQ multiplex PCR, the TCRdb table keeps only in-frame clones and is missing some. This table has roughly 38,000 clones, around 74% appearing once. The material was PBMCs, obtained from a glioma patient whose treatment included an IDH1 peptide vaccine. Receptors originate from a man over 45 with glioma.

This rearrangement joins TRBV29-1 to TRBJ1-2; no clear D. Trimming left V 2 bases short and J 8 bases short, with 6 bases between. Germline CDR1 is SQVTM and CDR2 is ANQGSEA. The CDR3 is made up of 10 amino acids. Here the CDR3 reads CSVESGGYTF. CDR3 sequence (DNA): TGCAGCGTTGAATCGGGAGGCTACACCTTC.

The CDR3 coding sequence is TGTGCCAGCAGCTCCGGGGGGGTAGGTGGCTACACCTTC. As protein: CASSSGGVGGYTF. The chain employs TRBV9 and TRBJ1-2; tentative D call: TRBD1 (5 bases). The ends were cut back, 4 bases at V and 7 bases at J, with 14 bases in the middle. CDR1 SGDLS and CDR2 YYNGEE come from the germline V gene. This CDR3 is 13 amino acids long.

This clone has only a few counts. The V and J genes are TRBV7-9 and TRBJ2-3, with TRBD2 matching over 12 bases. The CDR3 totals 18 residues. The ends lost 4 bases at V and 0 bases at J; junction bases unmatched: 8. CDR1 is SEHNR, CDR2 FQNEAQ, per germline (reference sequence). The CDR3 sequence is CASSSKGTSGRSTDTQYF. For the CDR3, the DNA is TGTGCCAGCAGCTCTAAAGGGACTAGCGGGCGTAGCACAGATACGCAGTATTTT.

The rearrangement uses TRBV9 and TRBJ1-2, with TRBD1 matching 7 bases. V lost 2 bases to trimming and J lost 0 bases; unmatched junction nucleotides: 4. In germline, CDR1 is SGDLS, CDR2 YYNGEE. The CDR3 totals 15 residues. In nucleotides, the CDR3 is TGTGCCAGCAGCGTGGCCGGGACAGCTAACTATGGCTACACCTTC. Its protein product is CASSVAGTANYGYTF.

The chain carries TRBV6-5 and TRBJ1-4; D uncertain. The CDR3 covers 13 residues. Germline values: CDR1 MNHEY, CDR2 SVGAGI. The V end was cut by 0 bases, the J end by 8 bases, with 7 bases between. The CDR3: CASSYSSREKLFF. The CDR3 DNA is TGTGCCAGCAGTTACTCCTCCAGGGAAAAACTGTTTTTT.

DNA for the CDR3: TGTGCCTGGGAGGGATCCGTAGATGGCTACACCTTC. It yields the protein CAWEGSVDGYTF. The rearrangement links TRBV30 to TRBJ1-2; D remains ambiguous. The V gene's germline CDR1 is GTSNPN and CDR2 SVGIG (reference sequence). Trimming left V 5 bases short and J 6 bases short, with 13 bases between. This CDR3 is 12 amino acids long.

This clone was counted a few times. The V and J genes are TRBV19 and TRBJ1-5, with 7 bases matching TRBD1. This CDR3 has 13 amino acids. Trimming at V came to 3 bases and at J to 7 bases, leaving 3 bases not matched to a gene. Germline CDR1 reads LNHDA; CDR2 reads SQIVND (reference sequence). The CDR3 is CASSIDRAQPQHF. The CDR3 DNA is TGTGCCAGTAGTATTGACAGGGCACAGCCCCAGCATTTT.

The genes are TRBV5-1 and TRBJ1-4; tentative D call: TRBD1 (6 bases). Per the germline V gene, CDR1 is SGHRS and CDR2 is YFSETQ. CDR3 length equals 14 residues. V was clipped by 0 bases and J by 8 bases, with 11 bases between them. The CDR3 loop reads CASSLEQGEEKLFF. The CDR3 DNA reads as TGCGCCAGCAGCTTGGAACAGGGAGAAGAAAAACTGTTTTTT.

This clone was seen once. V is TRBV9 and J is TRBJ2-1; D unclear. Trimming shortened V by 4 bases and J by 8 bases, and 10 bases separated the two germline ends. Germline CDR1 SGDLS, CDR2 YYNGEE. The CDR3 sequence is 12 residues long. The CDR3, as DNA: TGTGCCAGCAGCCTAGAGACATATGAGCAGTTCTTC. Amino acids: CASSLETYEQFF.

This chain joins TRBV6-1 and TRBJ2-7, with a weak D call TRBD2 (7 bases). This CDR3 has 15 amino acids. Germline V gives CDR1 MNHNS, CDR2 SASEGT. Trimming stripped 3 bases from V and 5 bases from J, with 17 bases between. CDR3 in DNA: TGTGCCAGCAGTGATGGGAGGGGGGGGTTCGACGAGCAGTACTTC. It translates to CASSDGRGGFDEQYF.

This clone has only one observation. V gene TRBV19 combines with J gene TRBJ2-3; 7 bases map to TRBD1. The CDR3 length is 16 residues. CDR1 is LNHDA and CDR2 is SQIVND in the germline V gene (reference sequence). The V gene end was trimmed by 6 bases and the J gene end by 0 bases; junction bases not matched to a gene: 9. The CDR3 sequence is CASSNRGPPSTDTQYF. CDR3 nucleotides: TGTGCCAGTAGCAACAGGGGCCCCCCGAGCACAGATACGCAGTATTTT. Combining the CDR3 with reference TRBV19 and TRBJ2-3 gives the whole variable domain DGGITQSPKYLFRKEGQNVTLSCEQNLNHDAMYWYRQDPGQGLRLIYYSQIVNDFQKGDIAEGYSVSREKKESFPLTVTSAQKNPTAFYLCASSNRGPPSTDTQYFGPGTRLTVL.

The rearrangement links TRBV5-1 to TRBJ1-1, with D maybe TRBD1 (5 bases). The CDR3 contains 16 residues. V lost 4 bases to trimming and J lost 2 bases, with 18 bases between them. Germline CDR1 is SGHRS and CDR2 is YFSETQ. Here the CDR3 DNA reads TGCGCCAGCAGCGGGGGACGGTCCGCCTTTAACACTGAAGCTTTCTTT. This sequence encodes CASSGGRSAFNTEAFF.

The chain employs TRBV27 and TRBJ1-2; D might be TRBD1 (6 bases). Germline V gives CDR1 MNHEY, CDR2 SMNVEV (reference sequence). The CDR3 is 11 amino acids. Trimming left V 4 bases short and J 9 bases short, with 9 bases between. For the CDR3, the DNA is TGTGCCAGCAGTTCCGGGACAAGCTACACCTTC. Translation: CASSSGTSYTF.

This chain uses TRBV7-9 with TRBJ2-2; TRBD2 agrees at 8 bases. The CDR3 loop spans 13 amino acids. Looked up from germline, CDR1 is SEHNR and CDR2 is FQNEAQ (reference sequence). Losses at the gene ends were 5 bases for V and 9 bases for J; bases not matched to a gene: 5. CDR3 residues: CASSLRTSRELFF. The CDR3 DNA reads as TGTGCCAGCAGCCTAAGGACTAGCCGGGAGCTGTTTTTT.

This chain uses TRBV10-3 with TRBJ1-1; 8 nucleotides match TRBD1. The germline V gene encodes CDR1 ENHRY and CDR2 SYGVKD. There are 14 residues in the CDR3. The V gene end was trimmed by 3 bases and the J gene end by 1 base; junction bases not matched to a gene: 1. CDR3 amino acids: CAISDGQGNTEAFF. The CDR3, as DNA: TGTGCCATCAGTGATGGACAGGGGAACACTGAAGCTTTCTTT.

The chain couples TRBV9 to TRBJ2-7, with 9 bases lining up with TRBD1. The J segment lost 6 bases and the V segment lost 4 bases, leaving 8 bases of the junction unmatched. Per the germline V gene, CDR1 is SGDLS and CDR2 is YYNGEE. The CDR3 is 14 amino acids. CDR3 bases: TGTGCCAGCAGCACGCGGGACAGGGAAGTCGAGCAGTACTTC. Translating it yields CASSTRDREVEQYF.

This chain connects TRBV29-1 to TRBJ1-5; tentative D call: TRBD1 (5 bases). V lost 6 bases and J 5 bases, leaving 14 bases between the germline ends. This CDR3 comprises 13 residues. Germline V gene sequence: CDR1 SQVTM, CDR2 ANQGSEA. CDR3 DNA: TGCAGCGTCGCGGGCAGGGTGGATCAGCCCCAGCATTTT. Residues: CSVAGRVDQPQHF.

This chain joins TRBV21-1 and TRBJ2-1; the table's D call, TRBD1, has no DNA check behind it. TRBV21-1 is deemed a pseudogene. The CDR3 consists of 16 residues. The CDR3 loop is CASSKVPTGGLNEQFF. CDR3 sequence (DNA): TGTGCCAGCAGCAAAGTACCTACAGGGGGCCTCAATGAGCAGTTCTTC.

This chain connects TRBV19 to TRBJ2-5; D possibly corresponds to TRBD1 (5 bases). V was cut by 5 bases and J by 6 bases, with 25 bases left in between. The V gene's germline CDR1 is LNHDA and CDR2 SQIVND (reference sequence). The CDR3 is 17 amino acids. CDR3 in DNA: TGTGCCAGTAGTCGGGCAGGAACTGAACCAAGGGGCCAGACCCAGTACTTC. Its translation is CASSRAGTEPRGQTQYF.

The rearrangement joins TRBV27 to TRBJ1-2, with a possible D match to TRBD1 (5 bases). CDR1 and CDR2 (germline): MNHEY, SMNVEV (reference sequence). Trimming took 7 bases from V and 7 from J, leaving 16 bases between them. The length of the CDR3 is 13 residues. For the CDR3, the DNA is TGTGCCAGCACCCCTGGGGGAAGGAGTGGCTACACCTTC. This gives the protein CASTPGGRSGYTF.

The V gene is TRBV27, the J gene TRBJ1-1; D perhaps matches TRBD1 (6 bases). CDR1 MNHEY and CDR2 SMNVEV come from the germline V gene (reference sequence). The CDR3 is made up of 17 amino acids. Trimming removed 5 bases at V and 3 bases at J, with 22 bases between. Here the CDR3 reads CASSAYRVKGGDTEAFF. The DNA of the CDR3 is TGTGCCAGCAGTGCCTACCGAGTGAAAGGGGGAGACACTGAAGCTTTCTTT.

In its sample, this clone was seen once. This rearrangement joins TRBV5-1 to TRBJ2-2; 7 positions match TRBD2. Germline assignment: CDR1 SGHRS and CDR2 YFSETQ. This CDR3 spans 16 amino acids. V lost 3 bases, J lost 5 bases, and 10 bases stayed unmatched. The CDR3 here is CASSSRASGGTGELFF. CDR3 DNA sequence: TGCGCCAGCAGCTCCCGGGCTTCGGGAGGAACCGGGGAGCTGTTTTTT.

The V call is TRBV6-4, the J call TRBJ1-2, with D tentatively TRBD1 (5 bases). The CDR3 has 13 amino acids. CDR1 MRHNA and CDR2 SNTAGT come from the germline V gene. V shed 4 bases and J shed 2 bases, with 8 bases lying between them. CDR3 protein: CASSGPGNYGYTF. CDR3 coding DNA: TGTGCCAGCAGTGGACCAGGGAACTATGGCTACACCTTC.

This rearrangement joins TRBV6-1 to TRBJ1-1; 7 positions agree with TRBD1. This CDR3 has 13 amino acids. The V and J ends lost 3 bases and 11 bases, in that order; junction bases with no gene match: 9. Germline assignment: CDR1 MNHNS and CDR2 SASEGT. The CDR3 DNA is TGTGCCAGCAGTGACTCGATACAGGGGCGGGCTTTCTTT. Encoded protein: CASSDSIQGRAFF.

The chain links TRBV7-2 to TRBJ2-1, with TRBD1 identical over 8 bases. The V segment lost 5 bases and the J segment 5 bases; nucleotides outside the gene matches: 11. The CDR3 covers 16 residues. From germline, CDR1 is SGHTA and CDR2 FQGNSA. The CDR3 loop reads CASSPRGRGADNEQFF. CDR3 nucleotide sequence: TGTGCCAGCAGCCCCAGGGGGCGGGGCGCAGACAATGAGCAGTTCTTC.

The genes are TRBV5-1 and TRBJ2-5; 10 nucleotides agree with TRBD2. Per germline, CDR1 SGHRS and CDR2 YFSETQ. J was trimmed by 4 bases and V by 3 bases; bases with no gene match: 12. CDR3 length equals 17 residues. The CDR3 loop reads CASSSSMLAGVGETQYF. In nucleotides, the CDR3 is TGCGCCAGCAGCTCCTCAATGCTAGCGGGGGTGGGAGAGACCCAGTACTTC.

The chain joins TRBV29-1 to TRBJ1-1; 8 positions agree with TRBD1. V shed 2 bases, J shed 0 bases, and the junction held 11 bases outside the gene matches. CDR3 size: 17 residues. Germline CDR1 reads SQVTM; CDR2 reads ANQGSEA. CDR3 sequence reads: CSVEIGTGYGMNTEAFF. The CDR3, as DNA: TGCAGCGTTGAAATCGGGACAGGCTATGGGATGAACACTGAAGCTTTCTTT.

In its sample, this clone was seen a few times. J is TRBJ1-1 and V is TRBV28; no definite D call. The CDR3 has 14 residues. Germline values: CDR1 MDHEN, CDR2 SYDVKM. Trimming took off 4 bases at V and 3 bases at J, with 12 bases between the two ends. Written as DNA, the CDR3 is TGTGCCAGCAGTTCCCCGGTGGGGTACACTGAAGCTTTCTTT. Its protein is CASSSPVGYTEAFF.

The chain's CDR3 is CASSLVPLAGTTRDTQYF. CDR3 nucleotide sequence: TGTGCCAGCAGCTTAGTCCCACTAGCGGGGACGACCAGAGATACGCAGTATTTT. The chain joins TRBV7-2 to TRBJ2-3; TRBD2 matches 10 bases. J gave up 5 bases and V 1 base, and 12 bases lay outside the gene matches. CDR3 length: 18 amino acids. The germline gives CDR1 SGHTA, CDR2 FQGNSA.